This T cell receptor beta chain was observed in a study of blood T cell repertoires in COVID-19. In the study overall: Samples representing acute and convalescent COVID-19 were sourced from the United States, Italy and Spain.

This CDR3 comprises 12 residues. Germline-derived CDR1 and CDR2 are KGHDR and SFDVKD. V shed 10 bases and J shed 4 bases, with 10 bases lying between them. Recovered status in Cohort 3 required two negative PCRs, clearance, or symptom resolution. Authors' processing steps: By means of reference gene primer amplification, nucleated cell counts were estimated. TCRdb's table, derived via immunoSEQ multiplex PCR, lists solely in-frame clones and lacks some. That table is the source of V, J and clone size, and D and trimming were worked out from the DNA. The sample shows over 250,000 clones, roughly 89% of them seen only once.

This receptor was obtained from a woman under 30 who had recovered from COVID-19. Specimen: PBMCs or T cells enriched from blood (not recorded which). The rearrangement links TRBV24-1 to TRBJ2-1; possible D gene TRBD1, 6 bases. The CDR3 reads CATSRGYNEQFF. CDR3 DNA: TGTGCCACGAGCAGGGGTTACAATGAGCAGTTCTTC.